This TCR beta chain is drawn from a study of blood T cell repertoires in COVID-19. Study-wide context: Acute and convalescent COVID-19 samples came from the United States, Italy and Spain. T cells, B-cell-depleted T cells, or PBMCs supplied cDNA or gDNA.

TCRdb's copy holds only in-frame clones and misses some; the assay was immunoSEQ multiplex PCR. The data hold about 150,000 clones, with 70% to 80% observed a single time. V lost 7 bases, J lost 6 bases, and 14 bases stayed unmatched. The CDR3 is 15 amino acids. Germline loops: CDR1 SGHRS, CDR2 YFSETQ. Assignment of participants to cohorts was predicated upon participant-reported clinical history. Sequencing was performed on PBMCs or T cells enriched from blood (not recorded which). The chain recombines TRBV5-1 with TRBJ2-7; 9 positions agree with TRBD2. The clonotype comes from a woman aged 70-85 years in a cohort exposed to, infected with or recovered from COVID-19 (not recorded which). DNA of the CDR3: TGCGCCAGCCGGCGGGGGGGAGCGGGAGAGGGCGAGCAGTACTTC. This sequence encodes CASRRGGAGEGEQYF.